The 17 T cell receptor beta chains below were found in one sample sequenced in a study of T cell responses to AZD1222 COVID-19 vaccine. The repertoire was sequenced with immunoSEQ multiplex PCR; TCRdb's copy has only in-frame clones and lacks some. Here the sample spans 150,000 or so clones, about 90% being singletons. The starting material was peripheral blood, obtained on day 0 of AZD1222 vaccination. The receptors stem from an adult in good health.

The chain has TRBV5-8 and TRBJ1-6; D not certain. The CDR3 has 16 amino acids. The germline V gene encodes CDR1 SGHTS and CDR2 YDEGEE. V was clipped by 2 bases and J by 9 bases, with 18 bases between them. The CDR3 protein is CASSLELGRGISPLHF. The CDR3 DNA sequence: TGTGCCAGCAGCTTAGAGTTAGGCCGGGGAATTTCACCCCTCCACTTT.

The V gene is TRBV6-2 or TRBV6-3, the J gene TRBJ1-5, with 7 bases that match TRBD1. The CDR3 runs 15 residues. J gave up 11 bases and V 4 bases, and 14 bases lay outside the gene matches. CDR1 and CDR2 from the germline V gene are MNHEY and SVGEGT. The CDR3 DNA reads as TGTGCCAGCAGTTCGTTGGCGACAGGGAGGTGGACCCAGCATTTT. This sequence encodes CASSSLATGRWTQHF.

The chain carries TRBV2 and TRBJ1-1, with D uncertain. Germline V CDR1 and CDR2: SNHLY, FYNNEI. V gave up 9 bases and J gave up 4 bases, with 21 bases separating them. The CDR3 loop spans 15 amino acids. CDR3 in amino acids: CASQAPPVLGTEAFF. The CDR3 DNA reads TGTGCCAGTCAGGCTCCTCCAGTTTTGGGCACTGAAGCTTTCTTT.

This clone appeared once. CDR3 region: CASNRQKDQPQHF. The CDR3 bases are TGTGCCAGCAATCGACAGAAGGATCAGCCCCAGCATTTT. The chain carries TRBV2 and TRBJ1-5, with a possible D match to TRBD1 (5 bases). The germline V gene encodes CDR1 SNHLY and CDR2 FYNNEI. The CDR3 sequence is 13 residues long. The V and J ends lost 7 bases and 5 bases respectively, with 12 bases between them.

The chain recombines TRBV18 with TRBJ2-5, with TRBD1 identical over 7 bases. Germline V gene data show CDR1 as KGHSH and CDR2 as LQKENI. Trimming took 3 bases from V and 1 from J; bases not matched to a gene: 8. CDR3 length: 16 residues. The DNA for the CDR3 is TGTGCCAGCTCACCGGCCTCGGACAGGAGCCAAGAGACCCAGTACTTC. Translating gives CASSPASDRSQETQYF.

The chain links TRBV2 to TRBJ1-4, with D uncertain. Germline lookup yields CDR1 SNHLY and CDR2 FYNNEI. This CDR3 region has 14 residues. Trimming stripped 7 bases from V and 0 bases from J, with 9 bases between. The CDR3 loop is CASNSGPTNEKLFF. The CDR3 DNA reads TGTGCCAGCAATTCCGGACCAACTAATGAAAAACTGTTTTTT.

V is TRBV19 and J is TRBJ2-7; a possible D gene is TRBD1 (5 bases). The germline gives CDR1 LNHDA, CDR2 SQIVND (reference sequence). V was clipped by 6 bases and J by 1 base, with 10 bases between them. This CDR3 spans 13 amino acids. CDR3 nucleotide sequence: TGTGCCAGTAGCCTGGGGCGTTCCTACGAGCAGTACTTC. Its translation is CASSLGRSYEQYF.

The V gene is TRBV2, the J gene TRBJ1-2, with D uncertain. There are 14 residues in the CDR3. The V gene's germline CDR1 is SNHLY and CDR2 FYNNEI. Trimming stripped 4 bases from V and 0 bases from J, with 9 bases between. DNA of the CDR3: TGTGCCAGCAGTGTAACGGTAACTAACTATGGCTACACCTTC. Encoded protein: CASSVTVTNYGYTF. Full variable domain (remainder filled in from reference TRBV2 and TRBJ1-2): EPEVTQTPSHQVTQMGQEVILRCVPISNHLYFYWYRQILGQKVEFLVSFYNNEISEKSEIFDDQFSVERPDGSNFTLKIRSTKLEDSAMYFCASSVTVTNYGYTFGSGTRLTVV.

V and J are TRBV3-1 (or the pseudogene TRBV3-2) and TRBJ2-2; 10 nucleotides agree with TRBD1. Germline values: CDR1 LGHDT, CDR2 YNNKEL (reference sequence). Trimming took 2 bases from V and 4 from J; bases not matched to a gene: 7. This CDR3 is 17 amino acids long. DNA of the CDR3: TGTGCCAGCAGCCAACGGGGGGACAGGGGTACCACCGGGGAGCTGTTTTTT. The encoded protein is CASSQRGDRGTTGELFF.

V is TRBV20-1 and J is TRBJ1-5; D is ambiguous. CDR3 length equals 14 residues. CDR1 DFQATT and CDR2 SNEGSKA come from the germline V gene (reference sequence). V was shortened by 3 bases and J by 0 bases, with 9 bases between the two germline ends. CDR3: CSASSRNSNQPQHF. In DNA, the CDR3 is TGCAGTGCTAGTTCACGTAATAGCAATCAGCCCCAGCATTTT.

The chain is built from TRBV10-1 and TRBJ1-5; 9 nucleotides align to TRBD1. Germline assignment: CDR1 WNHNN and CDR2 SYGVQD (reference sequence). The CDR3 is 17 residues long. V lost 4 bases to trimming and J lost 0 bases; unmatched junction nucleotides: 7. This CDR3 is CASSGPGQGHSNQPQHF. The CDR3 nucleotides are TGCGCCAGCAGTGGTCCGGGACAGGGACATAGCAATCAGCCCCAGCATTTT.

Remarks on this clone: The sample holds other DNA sequences that translate to the same CDR3. V and J are TRBV3-1 (or the pseudogene TRBV3-2) and TRBJ2-7; tentative D call: TRBD2 (5 bases). Trimming took 2 bases from V and 0 from J, leaving 5 bases between them. The length of the CDR3 is 13 residues. CDR1 is LGHDT, CDR2 YNNKEL, per germline (reference sequence). The CDR3 here is CASSQRGSYEQYF. The CDR3 coding sequence is TGTGCCAGCAGCCAACGGGGCTCCTACGAGCAGTACTTC.

This chain connects TRBV7-9 to TRBJ2-7; D ambiguous. The CDR3 is 11 residues long. The germline V gene encodes CDR1 SEHNR and CDR2 FQNEAQ (reference sequence). V gave up 2 bases and J gave up 6 bases, with 5 bases separating them. As DNA, the CDR3 is TGTGCCAGCAGCTTATCTCTCGAGCAGTACTTC. Its translation: CASSLSLEQYF.

This chain uses TRBV10-3 with TRBJ1-2, with D perhaps matching TRBD1 (6 bases). V was pared by 6 bases and J by 6 bases, with 14 bases between. The length of the CDR3 is 13 residues. Germline-derived CDR1 and CDR2 are ENHRY and SYGVKD. Written as DNA, the CDR3 is TGTGCCATCAGCTACAGGGAGGGCGATGGCTACACCTTC. Protein product: CAISYREGDGYTF.

J is TRBJ2-2 and V is TRBV19; D is tentatively TRBD1 or TRBD2 (5 bases each). Looked up from germline, CDR1 is LNHDA and CDR2 is SQIVND (reference sequence). The V gene lost 7 bases and the J gene lost 6 bases, with 15 bases spanning the gap. The CDR3 loop spans 14 amino acids. The CDR3 nucleotides are TGTGCCAGTAATGACAGACTAACGGCCGGGGAGCTGTTTTTT. This encodes CASNDRLTAGELFF.

The chain recombines TRBV5-6 with TRBJ1-6; D gene unclear. The CDR3 totals 17 residues. The V and J ends lost 4 bases and 0 bases respectively, with 14 bases between them. Germline values: CDR1 SGHDT, CDR2 YYEEEE. The chain's CDR3 is CASSQTGKSSYNSPLHF. The DNA for the CDR3 is TGTGCCAGCAGCCAGACTGGGAAGAGCTCCTATAATTCACCCCTCCACTTT.

V usage is TRBV7-2 and J usage is TRBJ2-2; TRBD1 is a possible D gene (6 bases). The V gene's germline CDR1 is SGHTA and CDR2 FQGNSA. This CDR3 comprises 15 residues. Between the trimmed V and J ends, which lost 6 bases and 1 base, there was a span of 12 bases. CDR3 amino acids: CASRFDRRNTGELFF. CDR3 nucleotide sequence: TGTGCCAGCAGATTCGACAGGAGGAACACCGGGGAGCTGTTTTTT.